What follows is one T cell receptor (beta chain) and its context. The data were taken from a study of OX40 agonist ivuxolimab in advanced cancers. Produced via immunoSEQ multiplex PCR; TCRdb's table is partial and in-frame only. The table includes 20,000 to 25,000 clones, about 79% detected once. This TCR came from an adult with an advanced solid tumor such as melanoma, head and neck, liver or kidney cancer. The sample was CD4+ or CD8+ T cells sorted from blood, taken in a trial of the OX40 agonist ivuxolimab.

The CDR3 DNA reads TGTGCCAGTAGCCCGGGACAGGGTGGATCCTACGAGCAGTACTTC. The encoded protein is CASSPGQGGSYEQYF. The V and J genes are TRBV19 and TRBJ2-7; TRBD1 agrees at 9 bases. CDR3 length: 15 amino acids. CDR1 LNHDA and CDR2 SQIVND come from the germline V gene (reference sequence). V was clipped by 6 bases and J by 1 base; unmatched bases: 7.